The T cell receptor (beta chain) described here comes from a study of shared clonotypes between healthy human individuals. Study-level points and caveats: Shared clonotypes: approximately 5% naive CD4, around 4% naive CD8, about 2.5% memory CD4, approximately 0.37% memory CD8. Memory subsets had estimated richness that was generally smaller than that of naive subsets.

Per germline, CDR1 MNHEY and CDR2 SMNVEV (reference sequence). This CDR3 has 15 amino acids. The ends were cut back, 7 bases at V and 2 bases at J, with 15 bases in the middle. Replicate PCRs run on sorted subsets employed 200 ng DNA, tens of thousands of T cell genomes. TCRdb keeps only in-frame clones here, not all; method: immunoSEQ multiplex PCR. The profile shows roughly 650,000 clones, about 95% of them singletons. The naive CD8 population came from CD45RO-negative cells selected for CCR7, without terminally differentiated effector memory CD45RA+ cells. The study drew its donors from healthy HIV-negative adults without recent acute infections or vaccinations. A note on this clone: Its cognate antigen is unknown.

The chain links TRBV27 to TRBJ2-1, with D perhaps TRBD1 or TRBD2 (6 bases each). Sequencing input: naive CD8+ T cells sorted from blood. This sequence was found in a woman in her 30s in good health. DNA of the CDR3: TGTGCCAGCACCCAAGGGGGGACTCCCTACAATGAGCAGTTCTTC. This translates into CASTQGGTPYNEQFF.